This is a list of T cell receptor beta chains from one sample in a study of early T cells in non-severe SARS-CoV-2 infection. One entry per CDR3 protein results from TCRdb running MiXCR on the 5' RACE reads. The data contain tens of thousands of distinct CDR3 sequences, approximately 10% of them singletons. The specimen was whole blood, collected at baseline. Receptors were obtained from an adult who was a healthcare worker with PCR-confirmed SARS-CoV-2 infection or an uninfected control (not recorded which). Both conserved end residues are part of each CDR3. A D gene is named only where the DNA matches it firmly. Some rows mark clone size as missing; the rest say once, few, many or name a class of expanded clone.

>many|14|TRBJ1-4|TRBV27|NA
CASSIQGINEKLFF
TGTGCCAGCAGTATACAGGGAATTAATGAAAAACTGTTTTTT
>NA|15|TRBJ1-6|TRBV28|TRBD1
CASSIGQGAGSPLHF
TGTGCCAGCAGTATAGGACAGGGGGCCGGCTCACCCCTCCACTTT
>few|18|TRBJ2-1|TRBV3-1|TRBD2
CASSQEASGTSVYNEQFF
TGTGCCAGCAGCCAAGAGGCAAGCGGGACTAGCGTCTACAATGAGCAGTTCTTC
>many|18|TRBJ1-1|TRBV3-1|TRBD1
CASSQDQGQGALNTEAFF
TGTGCCAGCAGCCAAGACCAAGGGCAGGGGGCATTGAACACTGAAGCTTTCTTT
>few|12|TRBJ2-7|TRBV12-3/TRBV12-4|NA
CASSLIPYEQYF
TGTGCCAGCAGTTTGATCCCCTACGAGCAGTACTTC
>NA|16|TRBJ2-7|TRBV4-1|TRBD2
CASSQDRTSGNYEQYF
TGCGCCAGCAGCCAAGACCGGACTAGCGGGAACTACGAGCAGTACTTC
>NA|14|TRBJ1-4|TRBV4-2|NA
CASSQRGTHEKLFF
TGTGCCAGCAGCCAACGGGGGACTCATGAAAAACTGTTTTTT
>NA|14|TRBJ2-7|TRBV7-2|NA
CASSLGTGLYEQYF
TGTGCCAGCAGCTTAGGTACAGGCCTGTACGAGCAGTACTTC
>NA|14|TRBJ2-3|TRBV20-1|TRBD2
CRPFGTGGRNTQYF
TGCAGGCCCTTCGGTACGGGAGGGAGGAATACGCAGTATTTT
>NA|13|TRBJ2-3|TRBV11-2|NA
CASSFYGTDTQYF
TGTGCCAGCAGCTTTTACGGGACAGATACGCAGTATTTT
>NA|14|TRBJ2-7|TRBV13|TRBD2
CASSLAGGVREQYF
TGTGCCAGCAGCCTAGCGGGAGGGGTACGCGAGCAGTACTTC
>NA|15|TRBJ2-3|TRBV5-1|TRBD1
CASSSRTGSTDTQYF
TGCGCCAGCAGCTCACGGACAGGGAGCACAGATACGCAGTATTTT
>many|14|TRBJ1-1|TRBV6-4|NA
CASSDSAQHTEAFF
TGTGCCAGCAGTGACTCGGCTCAGCACACTGAAGCTTTCTTT
>many|14|TRBJ2-1|TRBV27|NA
CASNRGGSYNEQFF
TGTGCCAGCAATAGGGGGGGGTCCTACAATGAGCAGTTCTTC
>many|14|TRBJ1-2|TRBV7-3|NA
CASSQYGDYKGYTF
TGTGCCAGCAGCCAATACGGGGACTATAAGGGCTACACCTTC
>many|13|TRBJ2-5|TRBV11-2|NA
CASSLGLLETQYF
TGTGCCAGCAGCTTAGGGTTGTTAGAGACCCAGTACTTC